This T cell receptor (beta chain) is drawn from a study of blood T cells in healthy people across ages. Overall study findings and caveats: It was not known whether donors were CMV positive (a possible confounder of expanded clonotype changes).

The sample holds many counts of this clonotype. Its specificity is not known. Healthy Russian Caucasian donors spanned ages 6 to 90 years. CDR3 size: 15 residues. Trimming removed 4 bases at V and 0 bases at J, with 10 bases between. Then a second PCR, running roughly 7 to 11 cycles, was carried out with a sample-barcoded 5' primer and a J-beta primer mix. MiXCR, applied by TCRdb to the 5' RACE reads, yields one record per CDR3 protein. Altogether roughly 1.5 million distinct CDR3 sequences are present, about 42% being singletons, with the ten largest covering around 4%. Sequenced input: blood. The TCR sequence derives from a woman between 18 and 29 years old in good health. The chain carries TRBV12-3 or TRBV12-4 and TRBJ2-1, with a weak D call TRBD2 (5 bases). In DNA form, the CDR3 reads TGTGCCAGCAGTTACGGACTGGACTCCTACAATGAGCAGTTCTTC. Its protein product is CASSYGLDSYNEQFF.